This T cell receptor beta chain is drawn from a study of radiotherapy plus CTLA-4 blockade in lung cancer. Overall study context: Of the patients, roughly 17% showed objective responses and around 34% attained disease control.

Comment on this clone: The antigen is unknown.

Overall study findings and caveats: Early blood T cell clone dynamics, with interferon-beta, were reported to best predict response. Radiotherapy with ipilimumab was followed by blood expansion of tumor-derived clones.

Treatment of patients with chemo-refractory metastatic non-small-cell lung cancer consisted of focal radiation plus CTLA-4 blockade with ipilimumab. The CDR3 extends over 15 amino acids. Germline CDR1 and CDR2: SGHNT and YENEEA. The V gene lost 2 bases and the J gene lost 2 bases, with 13 bases spanning the gap. Using immunoSEQ multiplex PCR, the repertoire was profiled, and TCRdb retains in-frame clones only, with some absent. This sample yields roughly 85,000 clones, of which around 86% are seen a single time; over 15% belongs to the top ten. This chain connects TRBV11-3 to TRBJ2-7, with D unresolved. The sequencing used peripheral blood, collected from a patient treated with radiotherapy plus ipilimumab. The clonotype originates from a human donor with non-small cell lung cancer that progressed on radiotherapy plus ipilimumab. CDR3 region: CASSLSQAQTYEQYF. The DNA of the CDR3 is TGTGCCAGCAGCTTATCGCAGGCTCAAACCTACGAGCAGTACTTC.